A single sample is the source of the 9 T cell receptor beta chains below, sequenced in a study of blood T cell repertoires in COVID-19. TCRdb keeps only in-frame clones here, not all; method: immunoSEQ multiplex PCR. Here the sample spans about 250,000 clones, less than 90% being singletons. Sequencing input: PBMCs or T cells enriched from blood (not recorded which). All receptors derive from a woman aged 45-59 years who had recovered from COVID-19.

The chain uses TRBV2 and TRBJ2-7, with 9 bases identical to TRBD1. The V and J ends lost 6 bases and 7 bases, in that order; junction bases with no gene match: 7. Per the germline V gene, CDR1 is SNHLY and CDR2 is FYNNEI. The CDR3 is 13 amino acids. The CDR3 sequence is CASRSGTGWEQYF. DNA for the CDR3: TGTGCCAGCAGGTCCGGGACAGGGTGGGAGCAGTACTTC. Full variable domain (missing parts from reference TRBV2 and TRBJ2-7): EPEVTQTPSHQVTQMGQEVILRCVPISNHLYFYWYRQILGQKVEFLVSFYNNEISEKSEIFDDQFSVERPDGSNFTLKIRSTKLEDSAMYFCASRSGTGWEQYFGPGTRLTVT.

The chain links TRBV9 to TRBJ2-1; the match to TRBD2 covers 11 bases. The V gene end was trimmed by 6 bases and the J gene end by 3 bases; junction bases not matched to a gene: 17. The CDR3 sequence is 19 residues long. Germline V gene lookup returns CDR1 SGDLS and CDR2 YYNGEE. The CDR3 is CASTHRDHRGLADYNEQFF. The DNA for the CDR3 is TGTGCCAGCACCCACCGGGACCACCGGGGACTAGCGGACTACAATGAGCAGTTCTTC.

This chain links TRBV7-2 with TRBJ2-5; 7 bases agree with TRBD1. Trimming cost V 5 bases and J 4 bases; bases outside gene matches: 7. The V gene's germline CDR1 is SGHTA and CDR2 FQGNSA. CDR3 size: 14 residues. The CDR3 loop reads CASSLTGFGETQYF. The CDR3 DNA reads TGTGCCAGCAGCCTGACAGGGTTCGGAGAGACCCAGTACTTC.

The chain recombines TRBV28 with TRBJ2-2; 7 positions match TRBD1. Germline V gene sequence: CDR1 MDHEN, CDR2 SYDVKM. The V gene end was trimmed by 6 bases and the J gene end by 6 bases; junction bases not matched to a gene: 10. The CDR3 spans 15 residues. Here the CDR3 DNA reads TGTGCCAGCAGGCCATCGACAGGGCGGGCCGGGGAGCTGTTTTTT. Translating gives CASRPSTGRAGELFF.

This clone came up once. The chain joins TRBV9 to TRBJ2-1, with 10 bases identical to TRBD2. Germline CDR1 and CDR2: SGDLS and YYNGEE. This CDR3 has 15 residues. V lost 4 bases, J lost 7 bases, and 8 bases stayed unmatched. Here the CDR3 reads CASSLESGRVNEQFF. In DNA, the CDR3 is TGTGCCAGCAGCTTAGAGAGCGGGAGGGTAAATGAGCAGTTCTTC.

This chain uses TRBV2 with TRBJ1-5, with D uncertain. The germline V gene has CDR1 SNHLY and CDR2 FYNNEI. The CDR3 length is 13 residues. V was clipped by 3 bases and J by 2 bases, with 5 bases between them. CDR3 in amino acids: CASSDGGNQPQHF. The CDR3 DNA reads TGTGCCAGCAGTGACGGTGGCAATCAGCCCCAGCATTTT.

This sequence joins TRBV15 and TRBJ1-1; perhaps TRBD1 as D (6 bases). CDR3 length equals 13 residues. Trimming removed 1 base at V and 10 bases at J, with 13 bases between. In germline, CDR1 is LNHNV, CDR2 YYDKDF (reference sequence). The CDR3 loop is CATSRGWEGGAFF. The CDR3 DNA sequence: TGTGCCACCAGCAGAGGGTGGGAAGGGGGAGCTTTCTTT. The full variable domain, its missing parts supplied by reference TRBV15 and TRBJ1-1, is DAMVIQNPRYQVTQFGKPVTLSCSQTLNHNVMYWYQQKSSQAPKLLFHYYDKDFNNEADTPDNFQSRRPNTSFCFLDIRSPGLGDTAMYLCATSRGWEGGAFFGQGTRLTVV.

This clone has just one count. The gene calls are TRBV6-6 and TRBJ1-4; a possible D gene is TRBD1 (5 bases). The germline gives CDR1 MNHNY, CDR2 SVGAGI (reference sequence). Trimming removed 6 bases from V and 5 bases from J, with 13 bases in between. The CDR3 is 14 residues long. As DNA, the CDR3 is TGTGCCAGCAGACCAGACAGCACCAATGAAAAACTGTTTTTT. The encoded protein is CASRPDSTNEKLFF.

The CDR3 protein is CATSDSSGVSYEQYF. In DNA, the CDR3 is TGTGCCACCAGTGATTCGTCGGGAGTAAGCTACGAGCAGTACTTC. This chain joins TRBV24-1 and TRBJ2-7; maybe TRBD2 (6 bases). With 2 bases removed from V and 3 bases from J, the gap between germline ends came to 13 bases. The CDR3 extends over 15 amino acids. Germline assignment: CDR1 KGHDR and CDR2 SFDVKD.